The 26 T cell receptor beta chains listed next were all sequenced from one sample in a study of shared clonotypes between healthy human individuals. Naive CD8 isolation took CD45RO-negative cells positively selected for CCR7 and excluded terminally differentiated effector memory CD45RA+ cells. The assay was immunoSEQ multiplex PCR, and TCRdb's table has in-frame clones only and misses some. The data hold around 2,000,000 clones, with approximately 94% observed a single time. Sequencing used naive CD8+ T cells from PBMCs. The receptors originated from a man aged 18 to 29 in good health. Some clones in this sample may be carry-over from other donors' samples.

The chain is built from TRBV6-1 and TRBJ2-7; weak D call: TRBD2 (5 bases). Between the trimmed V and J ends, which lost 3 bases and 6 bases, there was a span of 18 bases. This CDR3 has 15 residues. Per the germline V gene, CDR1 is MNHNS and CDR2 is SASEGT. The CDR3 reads CASSEWRQVPLEQYF. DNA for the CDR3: TGTGCCAGCAGTGAGTGGAGGCAGGTACCTCTCGAGCAGTACTTC.

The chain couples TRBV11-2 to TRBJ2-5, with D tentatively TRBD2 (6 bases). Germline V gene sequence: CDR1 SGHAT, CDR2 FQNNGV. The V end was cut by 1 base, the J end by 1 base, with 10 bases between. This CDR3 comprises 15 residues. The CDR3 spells CASSLVGGAQETQYF. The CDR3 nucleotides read TGTGCCAGCAGCTTAGTCGGCGGGGCCCAAGAGACCCAGTACTTC.

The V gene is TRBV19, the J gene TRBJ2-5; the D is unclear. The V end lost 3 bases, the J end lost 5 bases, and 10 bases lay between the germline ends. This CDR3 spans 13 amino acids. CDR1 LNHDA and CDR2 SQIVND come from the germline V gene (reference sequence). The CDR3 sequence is CASSILQWETQYF. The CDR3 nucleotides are TGTGCCAGTAGTATCCTTCAATGGGAGACCCAGTACTTC. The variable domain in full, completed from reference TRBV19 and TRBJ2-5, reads DGGITQSPKYLFRKEGQNVTLSCEQNLNHDAMYWYRQDPGQGLRLIYYSQIVNDFQKGDIAEGYSVSREKKESFPLTVTSAQKNPTAFYLCASSILQWETQYFGPGTRLLVL.

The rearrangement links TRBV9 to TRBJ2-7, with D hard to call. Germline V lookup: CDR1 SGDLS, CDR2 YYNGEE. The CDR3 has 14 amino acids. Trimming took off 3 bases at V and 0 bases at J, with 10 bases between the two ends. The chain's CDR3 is CASSDGGSSYEQYF. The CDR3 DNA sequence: TGTGCCAGCAGCGATGGCGGAAGCTCCTACGAGCAGTACTTC.

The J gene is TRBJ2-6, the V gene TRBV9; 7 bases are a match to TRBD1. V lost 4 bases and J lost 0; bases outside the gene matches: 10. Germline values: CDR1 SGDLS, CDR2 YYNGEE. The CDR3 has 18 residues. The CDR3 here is CASSPTGTAYSGANVLTF. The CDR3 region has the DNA TGTGCCAGCAGCCCCACCGGGACAGCGTACTCTGGGGCCAACGTCCTGACTTTC.

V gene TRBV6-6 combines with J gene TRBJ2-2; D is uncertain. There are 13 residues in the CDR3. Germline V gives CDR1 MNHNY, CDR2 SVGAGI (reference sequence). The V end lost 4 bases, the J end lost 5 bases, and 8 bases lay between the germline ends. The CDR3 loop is CASSFVGTGELFF. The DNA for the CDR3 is TGTGCCAGCAGTTTCGTTGGGACCGGGGAGCTGTTTTTT.

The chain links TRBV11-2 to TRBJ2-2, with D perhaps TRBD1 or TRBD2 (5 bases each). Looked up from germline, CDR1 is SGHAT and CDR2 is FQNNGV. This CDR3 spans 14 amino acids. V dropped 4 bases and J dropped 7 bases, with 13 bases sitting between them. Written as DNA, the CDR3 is TGTGCCAGCAGCTCCGGGACGCGAGTCGGGGAGCTGTTTTTT. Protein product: CASSSGTRVGELFF.

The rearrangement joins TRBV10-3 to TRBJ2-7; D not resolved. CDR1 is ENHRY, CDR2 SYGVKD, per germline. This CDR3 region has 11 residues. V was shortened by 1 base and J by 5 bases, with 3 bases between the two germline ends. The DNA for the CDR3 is TGTGCCATCAGTGAGTTGGACGAGCAGTACTTC. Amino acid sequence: CAISELDEQYF.

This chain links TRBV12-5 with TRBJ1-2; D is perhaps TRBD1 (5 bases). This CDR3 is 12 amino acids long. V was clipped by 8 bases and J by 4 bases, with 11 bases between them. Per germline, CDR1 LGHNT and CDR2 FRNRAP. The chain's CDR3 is CASSVGTYGYTF. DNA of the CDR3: TGTGCTAGTTCGGTCGGGACCTATGGCTACACCTTC.

CDR3 amino acids: CASSGLASYEQYF. CDR3 nucleotides: TGTGCCAGCAGCGGACTAGCGAGTTACGAGCAGTACTTC. This rearrangement joins TRBV14 to TRBJ2-7; TRBD2 matches at 9 bases. V lost 5 bases, J lost 4 bases, and 3 bases stayed unmatched. Per the germline V gene, CDR1 is SGHDN and CDR2 is FVKESK. CDR3 length: 13 residues. Looking up the rest from reference TRBV14 and TRBJ2-7 gives the full variable domain: EAGVTQFPSHSVIEKGQTVTLRCDPISGHDNLYWYRRVMGKEIKFLLHFVKESKQDESGMPNNRFLAERTGGTYSTLKVQPAELEDSGVYFCASSGLASYEQYFGPGTRLTVT.

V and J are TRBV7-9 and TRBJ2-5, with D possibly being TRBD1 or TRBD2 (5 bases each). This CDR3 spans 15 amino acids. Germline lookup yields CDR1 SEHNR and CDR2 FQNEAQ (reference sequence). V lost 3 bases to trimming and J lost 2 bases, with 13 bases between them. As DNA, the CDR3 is TGTGCCAGCAGCTTTGGCGTCGAGGGGCAAGAGACCCAGTACTTC. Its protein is CASSFGVEGQETQYF.

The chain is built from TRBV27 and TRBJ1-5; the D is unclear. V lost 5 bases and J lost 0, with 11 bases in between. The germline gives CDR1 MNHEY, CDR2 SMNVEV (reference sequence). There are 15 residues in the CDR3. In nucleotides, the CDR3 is TGTGCCAGCAGTCCTCTCCCTTTTAGCAATCAGCCCCAGCATTTT. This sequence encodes CASSPLPFSNQPQHF.

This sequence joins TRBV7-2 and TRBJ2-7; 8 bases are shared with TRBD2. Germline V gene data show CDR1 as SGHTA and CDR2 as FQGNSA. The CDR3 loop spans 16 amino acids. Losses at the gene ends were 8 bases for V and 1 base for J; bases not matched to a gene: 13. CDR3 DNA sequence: TGTGCCAGCCGCATAGTATTGGCGGGAGGTTCCTACGAGCAGTACTTC. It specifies CASRIVLAGGSYEQYF.

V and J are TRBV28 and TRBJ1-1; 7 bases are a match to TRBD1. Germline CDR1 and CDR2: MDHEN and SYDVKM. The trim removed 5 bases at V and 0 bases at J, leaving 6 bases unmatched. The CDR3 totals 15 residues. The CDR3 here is CASSPKDRLNTEAFF. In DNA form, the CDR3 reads TGTGCCAGCAGTCCGAAGGACAGGCTGAACACTGAAGCTTTCTTT.

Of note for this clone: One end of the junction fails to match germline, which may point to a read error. The CDR3 here is CASRLEAGGRDEQFF. The DNA for the CDR3 is TGTGCCAGCAGATTAGAGGCAGGCGGGAGGGATGAGCAGTTCTTC. This sequence joins TRBV7-9 and TRBJ2-1, with 9 bases matching TRBD2. In germline, CDR1 is SEHNR, CDR2 FQNEAQ (reference sequence). CDR3 length: 15 amino acids.

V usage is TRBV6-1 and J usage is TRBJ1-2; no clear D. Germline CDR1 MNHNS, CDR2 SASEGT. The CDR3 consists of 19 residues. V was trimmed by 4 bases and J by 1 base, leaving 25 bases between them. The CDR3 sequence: CASSGYKNLAAPDNYGYTF. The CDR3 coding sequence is TGTGCCAGCAGTGGCTACAAAAATCTTGCGGCGCCTGATAACTATGGCTACACCTTC.

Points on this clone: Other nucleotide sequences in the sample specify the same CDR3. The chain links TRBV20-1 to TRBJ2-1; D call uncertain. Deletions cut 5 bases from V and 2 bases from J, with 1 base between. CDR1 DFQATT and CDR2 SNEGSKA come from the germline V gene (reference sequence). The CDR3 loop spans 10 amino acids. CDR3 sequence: CSAPYNEQFF. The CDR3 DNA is TGCAGTGCTCCCTACAATGAGCAGTTCTTC.

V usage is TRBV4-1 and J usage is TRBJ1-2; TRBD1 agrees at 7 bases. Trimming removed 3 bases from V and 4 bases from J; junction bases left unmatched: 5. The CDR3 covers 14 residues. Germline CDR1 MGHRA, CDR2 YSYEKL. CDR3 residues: CASSQFDRAYGYTF. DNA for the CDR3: TGCGCCAGCAGCCAGTTCGACAGGGCCTATGGCTACACCTTC.

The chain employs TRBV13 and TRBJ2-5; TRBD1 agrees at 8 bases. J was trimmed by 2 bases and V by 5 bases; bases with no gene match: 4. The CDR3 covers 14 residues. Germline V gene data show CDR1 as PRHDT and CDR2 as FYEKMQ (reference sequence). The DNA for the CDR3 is TGTGCCAGCAGCGAACGGACAGGGCAAGAGACCCAGTACTTC. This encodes CASSERTGQETQYF.

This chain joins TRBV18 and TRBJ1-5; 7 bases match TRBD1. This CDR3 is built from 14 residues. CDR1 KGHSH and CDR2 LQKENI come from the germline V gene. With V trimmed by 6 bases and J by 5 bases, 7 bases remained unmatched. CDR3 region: CASSPDRAYQPQHF. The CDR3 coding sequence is TGTGCCAGCTCTCCAGACAGGGCTTATCAGCCCCAGCATTTT.

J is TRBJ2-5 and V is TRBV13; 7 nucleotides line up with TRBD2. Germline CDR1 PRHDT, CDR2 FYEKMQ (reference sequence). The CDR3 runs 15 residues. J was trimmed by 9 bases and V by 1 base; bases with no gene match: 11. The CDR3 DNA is TGTGCCAGCAGCTTAGAAGCGGGATTTCTCGGGGCCCAGTACTTC. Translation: CASSLEAGFLGAQYF.

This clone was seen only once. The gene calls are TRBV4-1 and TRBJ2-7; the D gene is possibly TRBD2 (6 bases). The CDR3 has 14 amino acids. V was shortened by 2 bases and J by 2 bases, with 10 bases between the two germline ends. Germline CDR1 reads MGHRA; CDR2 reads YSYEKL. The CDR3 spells CASSQRDLAYEQYF. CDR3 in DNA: TGCGCCAGCAGCCAACGGGACTTGGCCTACGAGCAGTACTTC.

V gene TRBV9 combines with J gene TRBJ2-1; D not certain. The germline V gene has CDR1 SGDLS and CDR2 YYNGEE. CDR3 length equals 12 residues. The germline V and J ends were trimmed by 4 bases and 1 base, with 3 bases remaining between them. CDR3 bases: TGTGCCAGCAGCTATTCCTACAATGAGCAGTTCTTC. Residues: CASSYSYNEQFF. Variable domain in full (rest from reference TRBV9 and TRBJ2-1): DSGVTQTPKHLITATGQRVTLRCSPRSGDLSVYWYQQSLDQGLQFLIQYYNGEERAKGNILERFSAQQFPDLHSELNLSSLELGDSALYFCASSYSYNEQFFGPGTRLTVL.

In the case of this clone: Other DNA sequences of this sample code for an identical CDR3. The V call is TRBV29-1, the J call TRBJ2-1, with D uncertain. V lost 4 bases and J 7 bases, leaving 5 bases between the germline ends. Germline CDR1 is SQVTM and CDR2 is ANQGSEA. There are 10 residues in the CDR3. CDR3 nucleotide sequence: TGCAGCGTTGGGGGTAATGAGCAGTTCTTC. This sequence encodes CSVGGNEQFF.

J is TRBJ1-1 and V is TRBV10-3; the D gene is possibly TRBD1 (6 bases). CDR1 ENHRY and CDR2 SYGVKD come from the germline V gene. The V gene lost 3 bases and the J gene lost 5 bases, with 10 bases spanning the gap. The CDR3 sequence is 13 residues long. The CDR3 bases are TGTGCCATCAGTGATGAGAGGGGGACTGAAGCTTTCTTT. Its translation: CAISDERGTEAFF.

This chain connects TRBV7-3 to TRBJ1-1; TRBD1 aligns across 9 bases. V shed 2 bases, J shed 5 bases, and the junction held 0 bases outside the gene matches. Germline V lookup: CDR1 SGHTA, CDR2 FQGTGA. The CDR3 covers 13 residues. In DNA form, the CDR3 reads TGTGCCAGCAGCTTAGGGACAGGGACTGAAGCTTTCTTT. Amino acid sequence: CASSLGTGTEAFF.